This T cell receptor (beta chain) was captured by sequencing in a study of response to subunit inactivated influenza vaccine (dated by TCRdb to the late 2010s). General notes on the study: To follow how T cells responded to a trivalent subunit inactivated influenza vaccine, the researchers relied on deep quantitative profiling of the T cell receptor repertoire. Study-level results and caveats: According to the authors, only a limited number of new T cells may be recruited by each seasonal influenza vaccination.

Receptor amplification or capture employed RT-PCR. Sequencer: Illumina HiSeq 2500. TCRdb itself trimmed the public reads at Q25 with fastp, ran MiXCR and retained productive beta chains. Rows are combined by CDR3 protein, so each entry shows the most common genes and DNA. In all, the sample holds 280,000 or so distinct CDR3 sequences, and roughly 22% of those were seen once. The ten largest clones add up to roughly 10% of the sample. About this clonotype: Its target antigen remains unknown. One base away there is no much larger clone; base qualities are not given.

CDR1 and CDR2 are drawn from the germline V gene: SQVTM, ANQGSEA. The germline V end is reduced by 6 bases and the J end by 2 bases; junction bases left unmatched: 9. The CDR3 goes from the cysteine to the phenylalanine over 15 residues. The read is trimmed to its CDR3 DNA, 45 bases read in frame from base 1. The receptor's source is a man aged 45-69 years who received an inactivated influenza vaccine. Donor details come from another sample of the same person, matched by shared clones. This chain is built from TRBV29-1 and TRBJ2-3; a stretch of 9 junction bases matches TRBD1. Sequences were derived from PBMCs from blood, sampled about 20 months after vaccination. Here is the DNA: TGCAGCGTCGGTGGACAGGGGCGATTCACAGATACGCAGTATTTT. It translates as CSVGGQGRFTDTQYF.